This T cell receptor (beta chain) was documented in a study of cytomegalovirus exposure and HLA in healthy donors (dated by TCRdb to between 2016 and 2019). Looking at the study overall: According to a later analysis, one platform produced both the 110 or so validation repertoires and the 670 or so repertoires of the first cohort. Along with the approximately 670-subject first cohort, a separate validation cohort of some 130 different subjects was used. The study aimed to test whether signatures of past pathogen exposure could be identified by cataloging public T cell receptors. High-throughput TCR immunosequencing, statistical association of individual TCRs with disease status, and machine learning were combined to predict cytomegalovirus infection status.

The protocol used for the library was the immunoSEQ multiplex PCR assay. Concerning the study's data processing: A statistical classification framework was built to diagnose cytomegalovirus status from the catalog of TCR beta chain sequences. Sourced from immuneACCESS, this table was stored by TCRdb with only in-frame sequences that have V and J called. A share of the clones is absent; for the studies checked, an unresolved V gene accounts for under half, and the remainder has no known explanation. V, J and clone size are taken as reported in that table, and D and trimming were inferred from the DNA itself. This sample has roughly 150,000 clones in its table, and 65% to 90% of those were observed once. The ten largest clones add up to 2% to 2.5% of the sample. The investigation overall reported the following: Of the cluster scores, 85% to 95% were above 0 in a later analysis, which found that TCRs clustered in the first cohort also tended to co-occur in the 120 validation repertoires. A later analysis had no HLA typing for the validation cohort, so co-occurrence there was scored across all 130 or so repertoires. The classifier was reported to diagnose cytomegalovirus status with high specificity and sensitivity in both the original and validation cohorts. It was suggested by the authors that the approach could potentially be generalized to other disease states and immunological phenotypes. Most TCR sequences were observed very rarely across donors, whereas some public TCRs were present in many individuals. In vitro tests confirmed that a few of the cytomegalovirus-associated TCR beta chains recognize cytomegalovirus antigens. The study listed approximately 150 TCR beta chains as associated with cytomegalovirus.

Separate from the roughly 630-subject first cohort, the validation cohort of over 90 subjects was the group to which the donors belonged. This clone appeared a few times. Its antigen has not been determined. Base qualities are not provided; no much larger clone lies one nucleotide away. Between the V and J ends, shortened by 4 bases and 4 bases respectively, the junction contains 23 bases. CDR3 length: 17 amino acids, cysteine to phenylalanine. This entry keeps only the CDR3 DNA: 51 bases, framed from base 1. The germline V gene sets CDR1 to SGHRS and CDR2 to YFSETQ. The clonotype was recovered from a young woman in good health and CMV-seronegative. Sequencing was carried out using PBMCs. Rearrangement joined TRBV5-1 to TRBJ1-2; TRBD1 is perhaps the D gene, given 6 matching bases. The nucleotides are TGCGCCAGCAGCCCCCGCAGAGACGGGGGGGGGCTCTATGGCTACACCTTC. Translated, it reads CASSPRRDGGGLYGYTF.